A selection of T cell receptor beta chains follows, all from one sample in a study of shared clonotypes between healthy human individuals. Measured with immunoSEQ multiplex PCR; TCRdb has only the in-frame clones, and not every one. The repertoire holds roughly 500,000 clones, with over 65% as singletons. The sample comprised PBMCs. These receptors were collected from a woman aged 40 to 50 in good health. Some clones in this sample may be carry-over from other donors' samples. CDR3s include the opening cysteine and the closing phenylalanine or tryptophan. D genes are given only for firm matches. Clone size is not always given. Where it is, it says once, few, many or a class for expanded clones.

clone_size	d_call	j_call	v_call	cdr3_aa	cdr3_nt
many	TRBD2	TRBJ2-7	TRBV11-3	CASSFGLGGEQYF	TGTGCCAGCAGCTTCGGACTAGGAGGGGAGCAGTACTTC
-	-	TRBJ2-7	TRBV27	CASSLSRHYEQYF	TGTGCCAGCAGTTTATCCCGCCACTACGAGCAGTACTTC
few	-	TRBJ1-5	TRBV7-2	CASSSRYSNQPQHF	TGTGCCAGCAGCTCAAGGTATAGCAATCAGCCCCAGCATTTT
-	-	TRBJ2-5	TRBV11-2	CASSFNRGRYQETQYF	TGTGCCAGCAGCTTTAACCGGGGCAGATACCAAGAGACCCAGTACTTC
-	-	TRBJ2-1	TRBV19	CASSITDEQFF	TGTGCCAGTAGTATAACGGATGAGCAGTTCTTC
once	-	TRBJ2-7	TRBV19	CASSYGYEQYF	TGTGCCAGTTCCTATGGTTACGAGCAGTACTTC
-	TRBD2	TRBJ2-3	TRBV19	CASSTGGDTQYF	TGTGCCAGTAGTACCGGGGGGGATACGCAGTATTTT
-	-	TRBJ2-2	TRBV15	CATSREPEAGELFF	TGTGCCACCAGCAGAGAGCCCGAGGCCGGGGAGCTGTTTTTT
-	-	TRBJ1-5	TRBV28	CASSFDANQPQHF	TGTGCCAGCAGTTTTGACGCCAATCAGCCCCAGCATTTT
-	TRBD2	TRBJ2-3	TRBV7-2	CASSLATSGEDTQYF	TGTGCCAGCAGCTTAGCCACTAGCGGGGAAGATACGCAGTATTTT